These 17 T cell receptor beta chains were all obtained from the same sample, sequenced in a study of molecular identifiers for immune sequencing clone quantification. TCRdb itself ran the PCR reads through MiXCR, one entry per CDR3 protein. This sample has about 36,000 distinct CDR3 sequences, with around 18% found just once. Sequences were obtained from naive CD8+ T cells from blood, with Jurkat cell RNA spiked in. Subset indicated: FACS-sorted CD8+CD4-CCR7+CD45RA+ naive T cells. The source of these receptors is a human donor in good health. Some libraries in this study had Jurkat cell RNA spiked in.

This clonotype was found many times. The rearrangement uses TRBV10-3 and TRBJ1-1; 8 positions match TRBD1. Germline V CDR1 and CDR2: ENHRY, SYGVKD. This CDR3 is 13 amino acids long. The J segment lost 2 bases and the V segment lost 10 bases, leaving 6 bases of the junction unmatched. CDR3 residues: CASDTGGNTEAFF. CDR3 bases: TGTGCCAGTGATACAGGGGGAAACACTGAAGCTTTCTTT.

V gene TRBV7-6 combines with J gene TRBJ2-1; D is perhaps TRBD2 (5 bases). V lost 5 bases, J lost 9 bases, and 8 bases lay in between. Looked up from germline, CDR1 is SGHVS and CDR2 is FNYEAQ. The CDR3 runs to 11 residues. CDR3 DNA: TGTGCCAGCAGCCCTAGCATTGAGCAGTTCTTC. Protein sequence: CASSPSIEQFF.

In this sample, this clonotype turned up a few times. The chain carries TRBV4-3 and TRBJ2-7, with TRBD2 as a possible D gene (5 bases). CDR3 length: 16 amino acids. Germline V gene lookup returns CDR1 LGHNA and CDR2 YSLEER. The germline V and J ends were trimmed by 3 bases and 2 bases, with 17 bases remaining between them. This chain's CDR3 is CASSQVASPITYEQYF. For the CDR3, the DNA is TGCGCCAGCAGCCAGGTAGCGTCTCCCATCACCTACGAGCAGTACTTC.

In its sample, this clonotype was seen many times. CDR3 coding DNA: TGTGCCAGCAGCGGTTCTAGCGGGAGGCTTGAGACCCAGTACTTC. It encodes CASSGSSGRLETQYF. The V call is TRBV9, the J call TRBJ2-5; 11 positions match TRBD2. CDR1 and CDR2 from the germline V gene are SGDLS and YYNGEE. V lost 3 bases to trimming and J lost 5 bases; unmatched junction nucleotides: 6. The CDR3 extends over 15 amino acids.

Ten or more counts support this clonotype. The genes are TRBV4-3 and TRBJ2-1; 8 bases map to TRBD2. The CDR3 has 19 amino acids. Trimming cost V 1 base and J 6 bases; bases outside gene matches: 17. Germline V lookup: CDR1 LGHNA, CDR2 YSLEER. The CDR3 loop reads CASSQGSSVVAGPGNEQFF. Here the CDR3 DNA reads TGCGCCAGCAGCCAAGGCTCCTCTGTCGTAGCGGGACCGGGCAATGAGCAGTTCTTC.

This clonotype turned up a few times. This chain connects TRBV28 to TRBJ2-3; D remains ambiguous. There are 15 residues in the CDR3. Trimming took 2 bases from V and 3 from J, leaving 12 bases between them. In germline, CDR1 is MDHEN, CDR2 SYDVKM. The CDR3 nucleotides are TGTGCCAGCAGTTTAAGAGAATTCGAAACAGATACGCAGTATTTT. Its translation: CASSLREFETDTQYF. Looking up the rest from reference TRBV28 and TRBJ2-3 gives the full variable domain: DVKVTQSSRYLVKRTGEKVFLECVQDMDHENMFWYRQDPGLGLRLIYFSYDVKMKEKGDIPEGYSVSREKKERFSLILESASTNQTSMYLCASSLREFETDTQYFGPGTRLTVL.

This clonotype was seen repeatedly, ten times or more. The gene calls are TRBV5-8 and TRBJ2-5, with D tentatively TRBD2 (7 bases). The CDR3 spans 17 residues. The ends were cut back, 4 bases at V and 2 bases at J, with 21 bases in the middle. CDR1 and CDR2 (germline): SGHTS, YDEGEE. CDR3 coding DNA: TGTGCCAGCAGCCTATGGAGGGGGGGCGCGGGGCAAGAGACCCAGTACTTC. Translated: CASSLWRGGAGQETQYF.

There are many counts of this clonotype. The V gene is TRBV3-1, the J gene TRBJ2-3; D is perhaps TRBD2 (5 bases). Trimming pared 1 base from V and 1 base from J, leaving 9 bases between. The CDR3 extends over 15 amino acids. Germline V gene sequence: CDR1 LGHDT, CDR2 YNNKEL (reference sequence). The CDR3 DNA reads as TGTGCCAGCAGCCAAGTCCGGGGTGGCACAGATACGCAGTATTTT. Translated, it gives CASSQVRGGTDTQYF.

This sequence joins TRBV29-1 and TRBJ1-2, with 7 bases that match TRBD1. The CDR3 extends over 15 amino acids. Germline trimming cut 3 bases from V and 2 bases from J; bases unmatched to any gene: 9. Germline CDR1 SQVTM, CDR2 ANQGSEA. The CDR3 protein is CSVDPGGGANYGYTF. For the CDR3, the DNA is TGCAGCGTTGATCCGGGAGGGGGCGCAAACTATGGCTACACCTTC.

This clonotype was detected many times. The chain has TRBV28 and TRBJ2-5, with D maybe TRBD2 (6 bases). V was trimmed by 1 base and J by 3 bases, leaving 12 bases between them. Germline CDR1 reads MDHEN; CDR2 reads SYDVKM. CDR3 length equals 15 residues. The CDR3 nucleotides are TGTGCCAGCAGTTTATCAAGGCGGGGCAAAGAGACCCAGTACTTC. It encodes CASSLSRRGKETQYF.

Details on this clonotype: This sequence may be a read error, since a much larger clone differs from it by one base. The chain employs TRBV6-2 or TRBV6-3 and TRBJ2-7; D gene unclear. The CDR3 consists of 12 residues. Germline V lookup: CDR1 MNHEY, CDR2 SVGEGT. CDR3: CAGSYWAYEQYF. The CDR3 DNA follows: TGTGCCGGCAGTTATTGGGCGTACGAGCAGTACTTC.

This clonotype was detected ten times or more. This likely comes from a read error, as the CDR3 has no conserved phenylalanine or tryptophan at its end. V gene TRBV7-8 combines with J gene TRBJ2-7, with D perhaps matching TRBD1 (6 bases). With 6 bases removed from V and 0 bases from J, the gap between germline ends came to 18 bases. From germline, CDR1 is SGHVS and CDR2 FQNEAQ. The CDR3 covers 16 residues. In DNA form, the CDR3 reads TGTGCCAGCAGTCCCGGACAGAATTATATCTCCTACGAGCAGTACCTC. Protein: CASSPGQNYISYEQYL.

This clonotype occurred many times. The V call is TRBV5-6, the J call TRBJ2-7, with 7 bases that match TRBD1. The V segment lost 4 bases and the J segment 3 bases; nucleotides outside the gene matches: 7. The CDR3 runs to 14 residues. From germline, CDR1 is SGHDT and CDR2 YYEEEE. CDR3 amino acids: CASSPDRVNYEQYF. The CDR3 nucleotides read TGTGCCAGCAGCCCCGACAGGGTGAACTACGAGCAGTACTTC.

Ten or more counts support this clonotype. The genes are TRBV28 and TRBJ1-5; weak D call: TRBD1 (6 bases). V shed 2 bases and J shed 1 base, with 9 bases lying between them. The CDR3 is made up of 15 amino acids. From germline, CDR1 is MDHEN and CDR2 SYDVKM. CDR3 sequence (DNA): TGTGCCAGCAGTTTACGGGGGGCGAGCAATCAGCCCCAGCATTTT. This sequence encodes CASSLRGASNQPQHF.

This clonotype rates as medium-sized. V gene TRBV5-1 combines with J gene TRBJ2-7; no definite D call. From germline, CDR1 is SGHRS and CDR2 YFSETQ. Trimming removed 0 bases at V and 5 bases at J, with 3 bases between. This CDR3 spans 11 amino acids. The CDR3 reads CASSLGHEQYF. The CDR3 DNA reads as TGCGCCAGCAGCTTGGGACACGAGCAGTACTTC.

This clonotype appeared many times. The chain links TRBV7-2 to TRBJ1-5; D is perhaps TRBD1 (6 bases). V shed 1 base and J shed 6 bases, with 16 bases lying between them. The CDR3 consists of 16 residues. Germline CDR1 is SGHTA and CDR2 is FQGNSA. CDR3 residues: CASSLVPGEVTQPQHF. CDR3 nucleotide sequence: TGTGCCAGCAGCTTAGTGCCAGGGGAGGTTACTCAGCCCCAGCATTTT.

The genes are TRBV5-5 and TRBJ1-1; unclear D gene. Germline V gene sequence: CDR1 SGHKS, CDR2 YYEKEE (reference sequence). The V gene lost 0 bases and the J gene lost 3 bases, with 9 bases spanning the gap. CDR3 length: 14 amino acids. DNA for the CDR3: TGTGCCAGCAGCTTGGGAGGGCTGGACACTGAAGCTTTCTTT. Translated, it gives CASSLGGLDTEAFF.